This record concerns one T cell receptor beta chain sequence. Its antigen is as yet unknown. The data were obtained in a study of T cell responses to AZD1222 COVID-19 vaccine. Profiled with immunoSEQ multiplex PCR; TCRdb holds only in-frame clones, not every one. The sample includes some 190,000 clones, around 90% of them seen just once. This CDR3 has 15 residues. V dropped 10 bases and J dropped 9 bases, with 26 bases sitting between them. The germline CDR1 and CDR2 sequences are MNHEY and SMNVEV (reference sequence). Findings and limits, study-wide: The donor cohort was predominantly white British with a female majority, and clonal diversity may have been underestimated. Across the whole spike, CD4 TCRs peaked at regions 160-218 and 743-854.

This sequence originates from an adult who received the AZD1222 COVID-19 vaccine. The chain recombines TRBV27 with TRBJ2-3, with D perhaps matching TRBD2 (6 bases). The sequences come from peripheral blood, collected 28 days after the second AZD1222 dose. CDR3 in DNA: TGTGCCACACGGGGTGGGGACTCGCTTTCGGGGACGCAGTATTTT. This gives the protein CATRGGDSLSGTQYF.